This TCR beta chain was documented in a study of CD8 T cells in ankylosing spondylitis (dated by TCRdb to about 2017). Broadly, across the study: The study profiled T cell receptor beta repertoires in healthy donors and ankylosing spondylitis patients to find disease-linked TCR variants. The whole study cohort included 108 healthy donors and under 30 ankylosing spondylitis patients. Peripheral blood samples were taken, and synovial fluid was additionally collected from ankylosing spondylitis patients.

Reading the germline V gene (reference sequence) gives CDR1 DFQATT and CDR2 SNEGSKA. Trimming at the junction amounts to 0 bases on V and 6 bases on J, and the germline ends lie 14 bases apart. The CDR3 runs 14 residues from the cysteine to the phenylalanine. The retained sequence is limited to the CDR3, 42 bases, with the frame set at the first base. The paper as a whole reports these results and caveats: The disease-linked clones showed a CD8+ phenotype and occurred at relatively low frequencies in peripheral blood. Some TCR beta motif variants had previously been reported in synovial fluid and blood of reactive arthritis patients, which suggested common disease-initiation mechanisms. Blood from ankylosing spondylitis patients appeared to be characterized by a TCR beta motif made up of several highly homologous amino acid variants. The disease-linked clones were reported as significantly enriched in matched synovial fluid samples from ankylosing spondylitis patients.

Concerning this clonotype itself: Its antigen is not yet known. Per-nucleotide qualities are absent, and no much larger clonotype sits a single base away.

Sequencing relied on an Illumina HiSeq 2500. Quantitative 5'-RACE with molecular barcodes was used to prepare TCR beta libraries. As for the original processing: Disease-linked TCR variants were identified with a new computational method built on a probabilistic model of VDJ rearrangement. Clones were called with MiXCR by TCRdb after fastp trimmed the public reads at Q25, and only in-frame beta chains were retained. Rows with a matching CDR3 protein are joined into one entry that keeps the most common DNA and genes. TCRdb's processing, not the study's, gives the V and J calls here. This sample lists about 250,000 distinct CDR3 sequences; 32% were detected once. 4% to 5% of the sample is in the top ten clones.

The chain is assembled from TRBV20-1 and TRBJ1-1; perhaps TRBD1 is the D gene, with 6 bases matching. The sample taken for sequencing was blood, either unsorted or a sorted T cell fraction (not recorded which). This TCR was sampled from a male donor with ankylosing spondylitis or in good health (not recorded which). The DNA is as follows: TGCAGTGCTAGAGACCCGGGGGGCTTGTCTGAAGCTTTCTTT. Its product reads: CSARDPGGLSEAFF.